These T cell receptor beta chains were read from a single sample in a study of cytomegalovirus exposure and HLA in healthy donors. The assay was immunoSEQ multiplex PCR, and TCRdb's table has in-frame clones only and misses some. The sample holds about 200,000 clones, around 73% seen once. Material for sequencing was PBMCs. These receptors were taken from a male donor in good health and CMV-seronegative. CDR3s include the opening cysteine and the closing phenylalanine or tryptophan. D genes are given only for firm matches. Only some rows state a clone size, as once, few, many or a class for expanded clones.

NA	TRBJ1-1	NA	TRBV6-5	TGTGCCAGCTTCAAGGGGCAGATGAACACTGAAGCTTTCTTT	CASFKGQMNTEAFF
TRBD2	TRBJ2-5	NA	TRBV15	TGTGCCACCAGCTCGATCCGACTAGCGGGAGAGACCCAGTACTTC	CATSSIRLAGETQYF
NA	TRBJ1-4	NA	TRBV28	TGTGCCAGCAGTTTACCCACAACTAATGAAAAACTGTTTTTT	CASSLPTTNEKLFF
TRBD2	TRBJ2-2	once	TRBV13	TGTGCCAGCAGCTTAGGCGCCGGGACTAGCGGCCCGAACACCGGGGAGCTGTTTTTT	CASSLGAGTSGPNTGELFF
NA	TRBJ1-1	few	TRBV7-9	TGTGCCAGCAGCTGGGGGGGTACACTCGAAGCTTTCTTT	CASSWGGTLEAFF
NA	TRBJ2-7	NA	TRBV21-1	TGTGCCAGCACCCCCGAAGGAGTACCCTTTACCAACGAGCAGTACTTC	CASTPEGVPFTNEQYF
TRBD2	TRBJ2-2	medium-sized	TRBV6-1	TGTGCCAGCAGTGGGACTAGCGGGAGCTCCGGGGAGCTGTTTTTT	CASSGTSGSSGELFF
TRBD1	TRBJ1-1	once	TRBV19	TGTGCCAGTAGTCTTACAGGGGGCGGCACTGAAGCTTTCTTT	CASSLTGGGTEAFF
NA	TRBJ2-1	NA	TRBV19	TGTGCCAGCAGCGAGAGCTCCTACAATGAGCAGTTCTTC	CASSESSYNEQFF
TRBD2	TRBJ2-3	few	TRBV7-3	TGTGCCAGCAGCCTGGGGACTAGCGCAGATACGCAGTATTTT	CASSLGTSADTQYF
TRBD1	TRBJ1-1	few	TRBV19	TGTGCCAGTAGTACACTCGGGACAGGGACGAACACTGAAGCTTTCTTT	CASSTLGTGTNTEAFF
NA	TRBJ2-3	few	TRBV19	TGTGCCAGTAGTATCGGAACGAGGGGGTCGGTTACGCAGTATTTT	CASSIGTRGSVTQYF
TRBD1	TRBJ2-7	NA	TRBV6-1	TGTGCCAGCGACGAAGGGACAGGGGTCCCCTTCGAGCAGTACTTC	CASDEGTGVPFEQYF
TRBD2	TRBJ2-7	few	TRBV2	TGTGCCAGCAACCTAAGGAGCGGGAGAGGGGAGGAGCAGTACTTC	CASNLRSGRGEEQYF
NA	TRBJ1-3	once	TRBV18	TGTGCCAGCTCAGCTCTATCGAGTTCTGGAAACACCATATATTTT	CASSALSSSGNTIYF
NA	TRBJ1-1	NA	TRBV4-1	TGCGCCAGCAGCCAGGATGGACAGATAGGTACTGAAGCTTTCTTT	CASSQDGQIGTEAFF
TRBD1	TRBJ1-5	few	TRBV6-6	TGTGCCAGCAGGGGGACAGTCAATCAGCCCCAGCATTTT	CASRGTVNQPQHF
NA	TRBJ2-7	few	TRBV28	TGTGCCAGCAGTAAAGCGGGCTTGCGAGGGGAGCAGTACTTC	CASSKAGLRGEQYF
NA	TRBJ2-1	NA	TRBV5-8	TGTGCCAGCAGCCCGGGATTCTACAATGAGCAGTTCTTC	CASSPGFYNEQFF
TRBD2	TRBJ2-7	NA	TRBV10-3	TGTGCCATCAGTGAGTCTGGAAGCGGGGGGTACTACGAGCAGTACTTC	CAISESGSGGYYEQYF
NA	TRBJ2-5	NA	TRBV4-1	TGCGCCAGCAGCCAAGAAGGGGTCGAGACCCAGTACTTC	CASSQEGVETQYF
TRBD1	TRBJ1-2	NA	TRBV11-2	TGTGCCAGCAGCTTAGTCGTCAGGGGGGAGTATGGCTACACCTTC	CASSLVVRGEYGYTF
TRBD2	TRBJ2-1	once	TRBV4-1	TGCGCCAGCAGTCCCCCCTACGGACTAGAGGGAGGGCAGCGGTTCTTC	CASSPPYGLEGGQRFF
NA	TRBJ2-5	NA	TRBV27	TGTGCCAGCAGTTTGACCCCCTGGCAGGGGCAACAAGAGACCCAGTACTTC	CASSLTPWQGQQETQYF
TRBD2	TRBJ2-1	NA	TRBV10-2	TGCGCCAGCACACTCCCCGAGCCAGCGGGATTCTACAATGAGCAATTCTTC	CASTLPEPAGFYNEQFF
NA	TRBJ1-1	few	TRBV2	TGTGCCAGCAGCATAAACAGGGAGGCTTTCTTT	CASSINREAFF
NA	TRBJ2-6	NA	TRBV7-9	TGTTCCAGCAGCTTAGGACAATTCTCTGGGGCCAACGTCCTGACTTTC	CSSSLGQFSGANVLTF
TRBD1	TRBJ2-2	NA	TRBV5-6	TGTGCCAGCAGCGGAACCGGGACAGGGGCTACCGGGGAGCTGTTTTTT	CASSGTGTGATGELFF
NA	TRBJ2-1	NA	TRBV10-3	TGTGCCATCAGTGTGGACATTTACAATGAGCAGTTCTTC	CAISVDIYNEQFF
TRBD1	TRBJ2-1	NA	TRBV13	TGTGCCGGGGGGTTAAGCAGGGGGCAATCCGGTGAGCAGTTCTTC	CAGGLSRGQSGEQFF
TRBD1	TRBJ2-7	NA	TRBV19	TGTGCCAGTAGTATGCTTCCGGGACAGGGCTCCTACGAGCAGTACTTC	CASSMLPGQGSYEQYF
NA	TRBJ1-6	NA	TRBV19	TGTGCCAGTGAGGAACAGGGAGCCTATAATTCACCCCTCCACTTT	CASEEQGAYNSPLHF
NA	TRBJ1-5	once	TRBV19	TGTGCCAGTAGTCCCTGGAGCCACAATCAGCCCCAGCATTTT	CASSPWSHNQPQHF
NA	TRBJ1-1	NA	TRBV11-2	TGTGCCAGCAGCTTATTACGGGAGGGGCCTGAAGCTTTCTTT	CASSLLREGPEAFF
NA	TRBJ2-1	once	TRBV10-3	TGTGCCATCAGTGAGCCTCACAGCGGGTCTTCGGACGATGAGCAGTTCTTC	CAISEPHSGSSDDEQFF
NA	TRBJ1-5	NA	TRBV2	TGTGCCAGCAGTCGGGAGTCCCGGAGGGGACAGCCCCAGCATTTT	CASSRESRRGQPQHF
NA	TRBJ2-4	NA	TRBV28	TGTGCCACCAGTTTATGGGGTCCTAACAGGGGAGGCAAAAACATTCAGTACTTC	CATSLWGPNRGGKNIQYF
NA	TRBJ1-2	once	TRBV7-9	TGTGCCAGCAGCCCCCAAGGAGGGTGGGGCTACACCTTC	CASSPQGGWGYTF
TRBD2	TRBJ2-1	NA	TRBV5-6	TGTGCCAGCAGCTTGTTTAGCGGGAGTCTGTATGAGCAGTTCTTC	CASSLFSGSLYEQFF
TRBD2	TRBJ2-1	NA	TRBV4-1	TGCGCCAGCAGCCAAACCGCGGGAGGGAATCCCAATGAGCAGTTCTTC	CASSQTAGGNPNEQFF
NA	TRBJ2-3	NA	TRBV7-9	TGTGCCAGTCTGGGGGCGGATTCCACAGATACGCAGTATTTT	CASLGADSTDTQYF
TRBD2	TRBJ2-2	NA	TRBV9	TGTGCCAGCAGCGTTGGCGGGAGGGCCACCGGGGAGCTGTTTTTT	CASSVGGRATGELFF
TRBD1	TRBJ1-5	NA	TRBV4-1	TGCGCCAGCAGCCAAAGGACAGGCCAACCCCACCTCAATCAGCCCCAGCATTTT	CASSQRTGQPHLNQPQHF
TRBD1	TRBJ2-7	NA	TRBV18	TGTGCCAGCTCACCATATAACACAGGGGGAAGAGGCTACGAGCAGTACTTC	CASSPYNTGGRGYEQYF
NA	TRBJ1-5	NA	TRBV19	TGTGCCAGTAGTATCGATCTGGGGAGAAGCAATCAGCCCCAGCATTTT	CASSIDLGRSNQPQHF
TRBD2	TRBJ2-2	NA	TRBV11-2	TGTGCCAGCAGCTCCCTAGCGGGAGTTACCACCGGGGAGCTGTTTTTT	CASSSLAGVTTGELFF